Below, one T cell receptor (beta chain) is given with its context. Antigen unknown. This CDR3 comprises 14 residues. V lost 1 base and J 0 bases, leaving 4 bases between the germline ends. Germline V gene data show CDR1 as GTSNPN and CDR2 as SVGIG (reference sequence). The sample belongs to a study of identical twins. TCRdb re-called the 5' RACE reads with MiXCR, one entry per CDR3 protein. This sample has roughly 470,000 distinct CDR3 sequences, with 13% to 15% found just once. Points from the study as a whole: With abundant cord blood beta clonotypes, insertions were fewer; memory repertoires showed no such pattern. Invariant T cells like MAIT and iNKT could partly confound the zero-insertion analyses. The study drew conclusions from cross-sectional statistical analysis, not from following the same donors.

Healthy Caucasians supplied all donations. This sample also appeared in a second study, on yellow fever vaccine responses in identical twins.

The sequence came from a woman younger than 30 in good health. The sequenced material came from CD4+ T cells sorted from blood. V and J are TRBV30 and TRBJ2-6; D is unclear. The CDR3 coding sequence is TGTGCCTGGAGTGGGGGCTCTGGGGCCAACGTCCTGACTTTC. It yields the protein CAWSGGSGANVLTF.